What follows are 29 T cell receptor beta chains derived from one specimen sequenced in a study of CD8 T cells in ankylosing spondylitis. Study-wide findings and caveats: One TCR beta motif, made up of about 8 highly homologous variants, appeared characteristic of ankylosing spondylitis blood.

TCRdb fed the 5' RACE reads into MiXCR, producing one record per CDR3 protein. Of around 480,000 distinct CDR3 sequences listed, approximately 17% are singletons. These receptors lack a known antigen. Material: blood, either unsorted or a sorted T cell fraction (not recorded which). These receptors all stem from a male donor with ankylosing spondylitis.

The CDR3 spells CASSTRGGPAYEQYF. The CDR3 region has the DNA TGTGCCAGCAGCACCCGGGGCGGGCCTGCCTACGAGCAGTACTTC. The chain links TRBV6-2 or TRBV6-3 to TRBJ2-7; D tentatively reads TRBD1 or TRBD2 (5 bases each). Germline V gene sequence: CDR1 MNHEY, CDR2 SVGEGT. The CDR3 runs 15 residues. V was cut by 6 bases and J by 2 bases, with 17 bases left in between.

CDR3 DNA: TGTGCCAGCAGCCAAGACCAGGGGACTAACGAGCAGTACTTC. Its protein product is CASSQDQGTNEQYF. This chain links TRBV4-2 with TRBJ2-7, with a weak D call TRBD2 (7 bases). The germline V and J ends were trimmed by 0 bases and 5 bases, with 11 bases remaining between them. CDR3 length: 14 residues. Germline CDR1 reads LGHNA; CDR2 reads YNFKEQ.

The J gene is TRBJ2-7, the V gene TRBV6-2 or TRBV6-3; TRBD1 matches at 7 bases. There are 15 residues in the CDR3. CDR1 is MNHEY, CDR2 SVGEGT, per germline. V lost 2 bases to trimming and J lost 0 bases; unmatched junction nucleotides: 4. The CDR3 loop is CASSYGSGGSYEQYF. For the CDR3, the DNA is TGTGCCAGCAGTTACGGGTCAGGGGGCTCCTACGAGCAGTACTTC.

This clonotype was seen more than once but under ten times. The rearrangement links TRBV4-1 to TRBJ1-2; no reliable D call. The germline V gene has CDR1 MGHRA and CDR2 YSYEKL. V dropped 4 bases and J dropped 8 bases, with 17 bases sitting between them. CDR3 length: 14 amino acids. CDR3 amino acids: CASSPTRSIGGYTF. As DNA, the CDR3 is TGCGCCAGCAGCCCCACTCGTTCAATAGGAGGCTACACCTTC.

The rearrangement uses TRBV3-1 and TRBJ1-5; D unresolved. This CDR3 contains 13 residues. Between the trimmed V and J ends, which lost 1 base and 5 bases, there was a span of 6 bases. The germline V gene has CDR1 LGHDT and CDR2 YNNKEL (reference sequence). The CDR3 sequence is CASSQGWDQPQHF. The DNA of the CDR3 is TGTGCCAGCAGCCAAGGATGGGATCAGCCCCAGCATTTT.

This clonotype turned up a few times. The chain recombines TRBV6-5 with TRBJ1-1; tentative D call: TRBD1 (5 bases). This CDR3 is built from 17 residues. From germline, CDR1 is MNHEY and CDR2 SVGAGI. Trimming shortened V by 2 bases and J by 0 bases, and 16 bases separated the two germline ends. CDR3 loop: CASSYLGRAAMNTEAFF. The CDR3 bases are TGTGCCAGCAGTTACCTTGGCAGGGCGGCCATGAACACTGAAGCTTTCTTT.

There are many counts of this clonotype. The chain links TRBV7-9 to TRBJ1-6; no firm D call. The V gene's germline CDR1 is SEHNR and CDR2 FQNEAQ (reference sequence). V lost 5 bases, J lost 5 bases, and 4 bases lay in between. This CDR3 spans 12 amino acids. CDR3 in DNA: TGTGCCAGCAGCCGAGATAATTCACCCCTCCACTTT. Amino acids: CASSRDNSPLHF.

This clonotype occurred many times. The rearrangement uses TRBV12-3 or TRBV12-4 and TRBJ2-5; TRBD2 agrees at 8 bases. Germline trimming cut 5 bases from V and 9 bases from J; bases unmatched to any gene: 14. This CDR3 spans 15 amino acids. CDR3 bases: TGTGCCAGCAGTCCTACGGGGGGGTCGCATGGGTCCCAGTACTTC. Amino acid sequence: CASSPTGGSHGSQYF.

A few counts support this clonotype. The chain employs TRBV13 and TRBJ2-1; the match to TRBD2 covers 8 bases. V lost 1 base and J lost 2; bases outside the gene matches: 10. Germline CDR1 PRHDT, CDR2 FYEKMQ (reference sequence). The CDR3 has 18 residues. The CDR3: CASSLVSTSGPTYNEQFF. The CDR3 coding sequence is TGTGCCAGCAGCTTAGTTTCAACTAGCGGACCTACCTACAATGAGCAGTTCTTC.

This clonotype appeared a few times. This chain links TRBV12-3 or TRBV12-4 with TRBJ1-2; the match to TRBD1 covers 7 bases. With V trimmed by 3 bases and J by 8 bases, 9 bases remained unmatched. This CDR3 has 14 amino acids. CDR3 nucleotides: TGTGCCAGCAGTTTTACCGAGGGGGCTGCAGGCTACACCTTC. Translated: CASSFTEGAAGYTF.

The J gene is TRBJ1-2, the V gene TRBV2; D gene unclear. V gave up 4 bases and J gave up 8 bases, with 8 bases separating them. The CDR3 is 11 residues long. Germline CDR1 reads SNHLY; CDR2 reads FYNNEI. CDR3 sequence: CASSGAAGYTF. CDR3 DNA sequence: TGTGCCAGCAGTGGGGCCGCGGGCTACACCTTC.

This rearrangement joins TRBV28 to TRBJ2-1; 7 positions agree with TRBD2. Germline V lookup: CDR1 MDHEN, CDR2 SYDVKM. After removal of 5 bases from V and 7 bases from J, the junction contained 11 bases not matched to a gene. There are 15 residues in the CDR3. CDR3 coding DNA: TGTGCCAGCAGTACTAGCGAACGGCTGGGGAATGAGCAGTTCTTC. Amino acids: CASSTSERLGNEQFF.

This sequence joins TRBV7-2 and TRBJ1-2, with D hard to call. V gave up 3 bases and J gave up 2 bases, with 4 bases separating them. Germline values: CDR1 SGHTA, CDR2 FQGNSA. The length of the CDR3 is 12 residues. The DNA of the CDR3 is TGTGCCAGCAGCTTGGCCAACTATGGCTACACCTTC. Amino acid sequence: CASSLANYGYTF.

This chain uses TRBV6-2 or TRBV6-3 with TRBJ2-2; the match to TRBD2 covers 7 bases. V shed 11 bases, J shed 1 base, and the junction held 7 bases outside the gene matches. CDR1 is MNHEY, CDR2 SVGEGT, per germline. CDR3 length: 14 residues. The CDR3 bases are TGTGCCCTCGGGGGGACGGTGAACACCGGGGAGCTGTTTTTT. Its protein product is CALGGTVNTGELFF.

V gene TRBV28 combines with J gene TRBJ2-1, with D hard to call. The CDR3 contains 12 residues. Germline lookup yields CDR1 MDHEN and CDR2 SYDVKM. Trimming removed 4 bases from V and 10 bases from J, with 11 bases in between. DNA for the CDR3: TGTGCCAGCAGTTCGGAGCGAAGGGAGCAGTTCTTC. Residues: CASSSERREQFF.

This clonotype was detected a few times. The chain carries TRBV20-1 and TRBJ1-5; 7 bases are shared with TRBD1. CDR3 length equals 18 residues. CDR1 DFQATT and CDR2 SNEGSKA come from the germline V gene (reference sequence). Unmatched junction bases numbered 21, after V lost 5 bases and J lost 5 bases. CDR3 in amino acids: CSALSVTGTSGRYQPQHF. DNA of the CDR3: TGCAGTGCTCTCTCCGTGACAGGGACGTCCGGACGGTATCAGCCCCAGCATTTT.

This clonotype was seen only a few times. The chain recombines TRBV5-4 with TRBJ1-1; weak D call: TRBD1 (5 bases). This CDR3 has 14 residues. Germline V gene sequence: CDR1 SGHNT, CDR2 YYREEE (reference sequence). The V and J ends lost 1 base and 5 bases respectively, with 12 bases between them. CDR3 sequence reads: CASSLQGISTEAFF. CDR3 DNA: TGTGCCAGCAGCTTGCAGGGTATTAGTACTGAAGCTTTCTTT.

This clonotype was counted a single time. Sequence at one end of the junction differs from germline and may be a read error. The genes are TRBV6-1 and TRBJ1-2, with 10 bases matching TRBD1. The CDR3 sequence is 14 residues long. CDR1 is MNHNS and CDR2 is SASEGT in the germline V gene. The CDR3 is CASRGTGALYGFTF. In DNA form, the CDR3 reads TGTGCCAGCAGGGGGACAGGGGCCCTCTATGGCTTCACCTTC.

This clonotype has ten or more counts. This sequence joins TRBV12-3 or TRBV12-4 and TRBJ1-1; 7 nucleotides align to TRBD1. J gave up 4 bases and V 3 bases, and 2 bases lay outside the gene matches. The CDR3 contains 13 residues. CDR3 protein: CASSFDRVTEAFF. The CDR3 DNA follows: TGTGCCAGCAGTTTTGACAGGGTCACTGAAGCTTTCTTT.

This clonotype occurred many times. The V gene is TRBV29-1, the J gene TRBJ2-7; D remains unclear. The length of the CDR3 is 11 residues. CDR1 SQVTM and CDR2 ANQGSEA come from the germline V gene. Trimming stripped 5 bases from V and 1 base from J, with 6 bases between. DNA of the CDR3: TGCAGCGTTCGGATTTCCTACGAGCAGTACTTC. Its protein product is CSVRISYEQYF.

This chain joins TRBV6-2 or TRBV6-3 and TRBJ2-7, with a weak D call TRBD2 (5 bases). The germline CDR1 and CDR2 sequences are MNHEY and SVGEGT. The CDR3 runs 14 residues. Trimming pared 5 bases from V and 6 bases from J, leaving 17 bases between. In DNA, the CDR3 is TGTGCCAGCAGTCTGGACTGGTCTCGAGGCGAGCAGTACTTC. It translates to CASSLDWSRGEQYF.

The genes are TRBV14 and TRBJ2-1; 9 bases fit TRBD2. The CDR3 has 13 amino acids. The trim removed 1 base at V and 9 bases at J, leaving 1 base unmatched. Germline CDR1 reads SGHDN; CDR2 reads FVKESK. The CDR3 spells CASSQVRGGEQFF. The CDR3 nucleotides read TGTGCCAGCAGCCAAGTGCGGGGGGGTGAGCAGTTCTTC.

This clonotype was seen a handful of times. The chain combines TRBV10-3 with TRBJ1-1, with 10 bases aligning to TRBD1. The V gene end was trimmed by 4 bases and the J gene end by 5 bases; junction bases not matched to a gene: 1. This CDR3 has 13 residues. Germline V gene data show CDR1 as ENHRY and CDR2 as SYGVKD. The CDR3 DNA reads as TGTGCCATCAGTGGGGACAGGGGAACTGAAGCTTTCTTT. It translates to CAISGDRGTEAFF.

This clonotype was recorded a few times. The rearrangement links TRBV6-5 to TRBJ1-5; D perhaps matches TRBD1 (5 bases). Germline V gives CDR1 MNHEY, CDR2 SVGAGI. The V and J ends lost 6 bases and 1 base respectively, with 16 bases between them. The CDR3 runs 16 residues. Here the CDR3 DNA reads TGTGCCAGCAGCATGGGTGGGGGGGGAAGCAATCAGCCCCAGCATTTT. It yields the protein CASSMGGGGSNQPQHF.

This clonotype was detected many times. This CDR3 reads CASSHGGWMREGEQFF. CDR3 coding DNA: TGCGCCAGCAGCCATGGAGGTTGGATGCGGGAGGGTGAGCAGTTCTTC. This rearrangement joins TRBV5-1 to TRBJ2-1, with 9 bases aligning to TRBD2. V shed 4 bases, J shed 9 bases, and the junction held 14 bases outside the gene matches. Germline V gene lookup returns CDR1 SGHRS and CDR2 YFSETQ. There are 16 residues in the CDR3.

The chain links TRBV5-1 to TRBJ2-1; TRBD1 is a possible D gene (6 bases). The germline V gene encodes CDR1 SGHRS and CDR2 YFSETQ. The CDR3 is 15 amino acids. Deletions cut 1 base from V and 5 bases from J, with 13 bases between. The CDR3 here is CASSLIWGLDNEQFF. CDR3 DNA: TGCGCCAGCAGCTTGATTTGGGGGCTAGACAATGAGCAGTTCTTC.

The DNA of the CDR3 is TGCGCCAGCAGCTTCGACAGTCTGGCAGATACGCAGTATTTT. Amino acids: CASSFDSLADTQYF. J is TRBJ2-3 and V is TRBV5-1; perhaps TRBD1 as D (5 bases). CDR3 length equals 14 residues. The germline V and J ends were trimmed by 2 bases and 4 bases, with 11 bases remaining between them. Germline V gene sequence: CDR1 SGHRS, CDR2 YFSETQ.

The J gene is TRBJ2-6, the V gene TRBV28; D is possibly TRBD1 or TRBD2 (5 bases each). CDR3 size: 16 residues. The germline V gene has CDR1 MDHEN and CDR2 SYDVKM. V shed 5 bases and J shed 1 base, with 12 bases lying between them. CDR3 nucleotides: TGTGCCAGCAGTCTTTGGGACCCTTCTGGGGCCAACGTCCTGACTTTC. It specifies CASSLWDPSGANVLTF.

This clonotype was observed a few times. V usage is TRBV9 and J usage is TRBJ2-3; D is perhaps TRBD1 or TRBD2 (6 bases each). The CDR3 sequence is 17 residues long. V was pared by 3 bases and J by 2 bases, with 19 bases between. Looked up from germline, CDR1 is SGDLS and CDR2 is YYNGEE. The CDR3 here is CASSARGDRGSTDTQYF. In DNA form, the CDR3 reads TGTGCCAGCAGCGCGAGGGGGGACCGGGGCTCCACAGATACGCAGTATTTT.